This T cell receptor beta chain was recovered during a study of blood T cell repertoires in COVID-19. The CDR3 sequence is 15 residues long. Trimming shortened V by 5 bases and J by 10 bases, and 21 bases separated the two germline ends. The germline gives CDR1 SEHNR, CDR2 FQNEAQ (reference sequence). TCRdb's table, derived via immunoSEQ multiplex PCR, lists solely in-frame clones and lacks some. The sample has about 400,000 clones, roughly 90% seen once. The source is a woman in her 30s with active or convalescent COVID-19. V is TRBV7-9 and J is TRBJ2-1; TRBD2 might be the D (6 bases). The sequenced sample was peripheral blood. CDR3 sequence reads: CASSRTPPGEGEQFF. For the CDR3, the DNA is TGTGCCAGCAGCCGGACCCCTCCGGGAGAAGGCGAGCAGTTCTTC.